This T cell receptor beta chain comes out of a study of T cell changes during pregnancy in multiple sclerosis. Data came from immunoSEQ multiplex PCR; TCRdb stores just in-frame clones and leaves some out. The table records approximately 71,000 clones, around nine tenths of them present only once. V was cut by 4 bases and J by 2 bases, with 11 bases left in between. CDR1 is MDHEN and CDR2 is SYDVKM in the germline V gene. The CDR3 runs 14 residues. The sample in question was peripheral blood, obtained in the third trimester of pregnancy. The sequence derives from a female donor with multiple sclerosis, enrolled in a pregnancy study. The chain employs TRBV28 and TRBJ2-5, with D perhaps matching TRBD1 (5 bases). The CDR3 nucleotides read TGTGCCAGCAGTTCTATGACAGCACAAGAGACCCAGTACTTC. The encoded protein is CASSSMTAQETQYF.